A single sample is the source of the 25 T cell receptor beta chains below, sequenced in a study of OX40 agonist ivuxolimab in advanced cancers. The repertoire was sequenced with immunoSEQ multiplex PCR; TCRdb's copy has only in-frame clones and lacks some. The repertoire holds tens of thousands of clones, with about 88% as singletons. Sequenced here: CD4+ or CD8+ T cells sorted from blood, sampled in a trial of the OX40 agonist ivuxolimab. These receptors were collected from an adult with an advanced solid tumor such as melanoma, head and neck, liver or kidney cancer.

This rearrangement joins TRBV11-2 to TRBJ2-2; no reliable D call. V gave up 0 bases and J gave up 5 bases, with 10 bases separating them. Germline CDR1 and CDR2: SGHAT and FQNNGV. The CDR3 consists of 15 residues. CDR3 coding DNA: TGTGCCAGCAGCTTAGATAGAAGGGAAACCGGGGAGCTGTTTTTT. Amino acids: CASSLDRRETGELFF.

V gene TRBV6-5 combines with J gene TRBJ1-1; 8 nucleotides agree with TRBD1. Losses at the gene ends were 0 bases for V and 4 bases for J; bases not matched to a gene: 4. Germline CDR1 reads MNHEY; CDR2 reads SVGAGI. The CDR3 contains 15 residues. The CDR3 reads CASSYSNRGVTEAFF. CDR3 DNA: TGTGCCAGCAGTTACTCGAACAGGGGGGTCACTGAAGCTTTCTTT.

The V call is TRBV13, the J call TRBJ2-3; D is unresolved. The CDR3 extends over 13 amino acids. Looked up from germline, CDR1 is PRHDT and CDR2 is FYEKMQ (reference sequence). Trimming cost V 2 bases and J 2 bases, with 5 bases left between them. CDR3: CASSLTPTDTQYF. The CDR3 DNA is TGTGCCAGCAGCTTAACCCCCACAGATACGCAGTATTTT.

Only one count was recorded for this clone. The chain links TRBV2 to TRBJ1-6; 9 positions agree with TRBD1. The CDR3 runs to 15 residues. Germline V gene sequence: CDR1 SNHLY, CDR2 FYNNEI. The ends lost 6 bases at V and 7 bases at J; junction bases unmatched: 7. Written as DNA, the CDR3 is TGTGCCAGCAGGAGAGGACAGGGGCAAAATTCACCCCTCCACTTT. Protein sequence: CASRRGQGQNSPLHF.

V and J are TRBV11-2 and TRBJ1-5; D remains ambiguous. The CDR3 sequence is 13 residues long. Germline V gene lookup returns CDR1 SGHAT and CDR2 FQNNGV. Trimming removed 5 bases from V and 6 bases from J, with 11 bases in between. CDR3 bases: TGTGCCAGCAGCCCGAGGGATCGTCAGCCCCAGCATTTT. It translates to CASSPRDRQPQHF. The complete variable domain, with remaining parts taken from reference TRBV11-2 and TRBJ1-5, reads EAGVAQSPRYKIIEKRQSVAFWCNPISGHATLYWYQQILGQGPKLLIQFQNNGVVDDSQLPKDRFSAERLKGVDSTLKIQPAKLEDSAVYLCASSPRDRQPQHFGDGTRLSIL.

This clone was counted a single time. The V and J genes are TRBV7-8 and TRBJ2-7; D uncertain. From germline, CDR1 is SGHVS and CDR2 FQNEAQ. The CDR3 loop spans 13 amino acids. Trimming cost V 1 base and J 0 bases, with 4 bases left between them. The CDR3 nucleotides are TGTGCCAGCAGCTTAGACATCTCCTACGAGCAGTACTTC. Amino acid sequence: CASSLDISYEQYF.

The chain is built from TRBV28 and TRBJ2-1, with 12 bases that match TRBD2. Germline trimming cut 6 bases from V and 8 bases from J; bases unmatched to any gene: 5. Germline V CDR1 and CDR2: MDHEN, SYDVKM. The CDR3 length is 14 residues. CDR3: CASSGLAGRYEQFF. In DNA form, the CDR3 reads TGTGCCAGCAGCGGACTAGCGGGGCGCTATGAGCAGTTCTTC.

The J gene is TRBJ2-3, the V gene TRBV7-9; 13 bases align to TRBD2. The V and J ends lost 7 bases and 2 bases, in that order; junction bases with no gene match: 6. The CDR3 has 16 amino acids. Looked up from germline, CDR1 is SEHNR and CDR2 is FQNEAQ (reference sequence). Here the CDR3 reads CASNEGTSGNTDTQYF. The CDR3 region has the DNA TGTGCCAGCAACGAAGGGACTAGCGGGAACACAGATACGCAGTATTTT.

The genes are TRBV5-1 and TRBJ1-2; D is perhaps TRBD1 (5 bases). Germline values: CDR1 SGHRS, CDR2 YFSETQ. This CDR3 has 17 amino acids. V lost 0 bases and J 8 bases, leaving 23 bases between the germline ends. The CDR3 loop is CASSLGKLGGALWGYTF. In DNA, the CDR3 is TGCGCCAGCAGCTTGGGGAAATTGGGAGGGGCCCTTTGGGGCTACACCTTC.

The rearrangement links TRBV28 to TRBJ1-3, with a weak D call TRBD1 (6 bases). Trimming pared 11 bases from V and 5 bases from J, leaving 19 bases between. CDR3 size: 14 residues. CDR1 MDHEN and CDR2 SYDVKM come from the germline V gene. This CDR3 reads CASLGGGGRNTIYF. CDR3 coding DNA: TGTGCCTCCCTGGGTGGGGGCGGGAGAAACACCATATATTTT.

V and J are TRBV10-2 and TRBJ2-1; 9 positions agree with TRBD2. With 2 bases clipped from V and 3 bases from J, the junction kept 8 bases outside the gene matches. The CDR3 loop spans 17 amino acids. Per germline, CDR1 WSHSY and CDR2 SAAADI. The CDR3 DNA reads TGCGCCAGCAGTGAGGACCTAGCGGGATCCCTCTACAATGAGCAGTTCTTC. Residues: CASSEDLAGSLYNEQFF.

The chain employs TRBV28 and TRBJ2-1; perhaps D is TRBD1 or TRBD2 (5 bases each). V gave up 6 bases and J gave up 7 bases, with 16 bases separating them. The CDR3 loop spans 14 amino acids. Germline lookup yields CDR1 MDHEN and CDR2 SYDVKM. CDR3 sequence: CASSIDGALNEQFF. The CDR3 DNA follows: TGTGCCAGCAGCATCGACGGGGCTCTAAATGAGCAGTTCTTC.

The V call is TRBV2, the J call TRBJ2-3; the D gene is possibly TRBD2 (6 bases). V was cut by 1 base and J by 2 bases, with 13 bases left in between. The CDR3 covers 16 residues. Germline assignment: CDR1 SNHLY and CDR2 FYNNEI. CDR3 sequence: CASSEDGSGDTDTQYF. CDR3 bases: TGTGCCAGCAGTGAAGATGGTAGCGGAGACACAGATACGCAGTATTTT. The full variable domain, its missing parts supplied by reference TRBV2 and TRBJ2-3, is EPEVTQTPSHQVTQMGQEVILRCVPISNHLYFYWYRQILGQKVEFLVSFYNNEISEKSEIFDDQFSVERPDGSNFTLKIRSTKLEDSAMYFCASSEDGSGDTDTQYFGPGTRLTVL.

In this sample, this clone turned up once. This chain links TRBV19 with TRBJ2-1, with TRBD1 matching 8 bases. The CDR3 contains 15 residues. V trimming: 5 bases; J trimming: 2 bases; junction bases outside the gene matches: 5. Germline assignment: CDR1 LNHDA and CDR2 SQIVND (reference sequence). CDR3 in amino acids: CASSVDRGPYNEQFF. In nucleotides, the CDR3 is TGTGCCAGTAGTGTCGACAGGGGTCCCTACAATGAGCAGTTCTTC.

The rearrangement uses TRBV5-1 and TRBJ1-2; no clear D gene. This CDR3 has 15 residues. The germline CDR1 and CDR2 sequences are SGHRS and YFSETQ. The V end lost 0 bases, the J end lost 0 bases, and 9 bases lay between the germline ends. CDR3: CASSLAPGANYGYTF. The CDR3 nucleotides read TGCGCCAGCAGCTTGGCGCCGGGAGCTAACTATGGCTACACCTTC.

In DNA, the CDR3 is TGTGCCAGCAGCTTAGGACAGGGTGGGGCCAACGTCCTGACTTTC. Its translation: CASSLGQGGANVLTF. This rearrangement joins TRBV13 to TRBJ2-6; a weak D match, TRBD1 (6 bases). This CDR3 has 15 residues. V was trimmed by 0 bases and J by 3 bases, leaving 6 bases between them. The germline V gene encodes CDR1 PRHDT and CDR2 FYEKMQ (reference sequence).

The rearrangement links TRBV10-1 to TRBJ2-5, with D tentatively TRBD1 (6 bases). This CDR3 is built from 13 residues. CDR1 and CDR2 from the germline V gene are WNHNN and SYGVQD (reference sequence). V lost 4 bases and J lost 1, with 7 bases in between. The CDR3 loop is CASSGGLQETQYF. The CDR3 region has the DNA TGCGCCAGCAGTGGGGGGCTCCAAGAGACCCAGTACTTC.

The chain couples TRBV27 to TRBJ2-1, with TRBD2 matching over 7 bases. This CDR3 has 13 amino acids. The V and J ends lost 5 bases and 8 bases, in that order; junction bases with no gene match: 6. Germline V CDR1 and CDR2: MNHEY, SMNVEV (reference sequence). CDR3 nucleotide sequence: TGTGCCAGCAGTGGTCGGACTAGAGATGAGCAGTTCTTC. This codes for CASSGRTRDEQFF.

This clone has just one count. This chain connects TRBV5-1 to TRBJ2-7, with 9 bases matching TRBD1. The germline V gene has CDR1 SGHRS and CDR2 YFSETQ. V gave up 3 bases and J gave up 5 bases; unmatched junction bases: 12. The CDR3 consists of 16 residues. Written as DNA, the CDR3 is TGCGCCAGCAGCTCCCGACAGGGGGTCCCGCGCCACGAGCAGTACTTC. As protein: CASSSRQGVPRHEQYF.

This chain joins TRBV2 and TRBJ2-3; TRBD2 matches 7 bases. The CDR3 consists of 14 residues. Germline CDR1 and CDR2: SNHLY and FYNNEI. V shed 7 bases, J shed 3 bases, and the junction held 7 bases outside the gene matches. The CDR3: CASKGYGGTDTQYF. DNA of the CDR3: TGTGCCAGCAAGGGATACGGGGGGACAGATACGCAGTATTTT.

The genes are TRBV9 and TRBJ2-1, with D perhaps TRBD2 (6 bases). V lost 0 bases, J lost 4 bases, and 20 bases lay in between. The CDR3 runs 18 residues. Germline values: CDR1 SGDLS, CDR2 YYNGEE. As DNA, the CDR3 is TGTGCCAGCAGCGTAGCCTCGGGTGCTAGCGCAGTGTACAATGAGCAGTTCTTC. Translating gives CASSVASGASAVYNEQFF.

The rearrangement links TRBV5-1 to TRBJ2-3; no reliable D call. The CDR3 runs to 13 residues. The germline V and J ends were trimmed by 4 bases and 5 bases, with 11 bases remaining between them. The V gene's germline CDR1 is SGHRS and CDR2 YFSETQ. In DNA, the CDR3 is TGCGCCAGCAGCCCCACCCCCGGAGATACGCAGTATTTT. Translation gives CASSPTPGDTQYF. Full variable domain (outside the CDR3, taken from reference TRBV5-1 and TRBJ2-3): KAGVTQTPRYLIKTRGQQVTLSCSPISGHRSVSWYQQTPGQGLQFLFEYFSETQRNKGNFPGRFSGRQFSNSRSEMNVSTLELGDSALYLCASSPTPGDTQYFGPGTRLTVL.

The rearrangement links TRBV6-5 to TRBJ2-5; 9 positions agree with TRBD2. Losses at the gene ends were 7 bases for V and 5 bases for J; bases not matched to a gene: 8. The CDR3 totals 14 residues. From germline, CDR1 is MNHEY and CDR2 SVGAGI. Here the CDR3 reads CASTLTSGFETQYF. The CDR3 coding sequence is TGTGCCAGCACCTTAACTAGCGGGTTTGAGACCCAGTACTTC.

The CDR3 DNA follows: TGTGCCTGGAGTCCCGGGACTAGCGGGAGGTACCCAGATACCGATGAGCAGTTCTTC. It encodes CAWSPGTSGRYPDTDEQFF. The chain is built from TRBV30 and TRBJ2-1, with 15 bases matching TRBD2. CDR3 length equals 19 residues. Losses at the gene ends were 2 bases for V and 8 bases for J; bases not matched to a gene: 16. The germline gives CDR1 GTSNPN, CDR2 SVGIG (reference sequence).

J is TRBJ2-5 and V is TRBV19; 7 bases are a match to TRBD2. Trimming at V came to 4 bases and at J to 6 bases, leaving 5 bases not matched to a gene. The germline V gene encodes CDR1 LNHDA and CDR2 SQIVND (reference sequence). This CDR3 comprises 13 residues. DNA of the CDR3: TGTGCCAGTAGTACGGCGGGAGCGAAGACCCAGTACTTC. Translation: CASSTAGAKTQYF.